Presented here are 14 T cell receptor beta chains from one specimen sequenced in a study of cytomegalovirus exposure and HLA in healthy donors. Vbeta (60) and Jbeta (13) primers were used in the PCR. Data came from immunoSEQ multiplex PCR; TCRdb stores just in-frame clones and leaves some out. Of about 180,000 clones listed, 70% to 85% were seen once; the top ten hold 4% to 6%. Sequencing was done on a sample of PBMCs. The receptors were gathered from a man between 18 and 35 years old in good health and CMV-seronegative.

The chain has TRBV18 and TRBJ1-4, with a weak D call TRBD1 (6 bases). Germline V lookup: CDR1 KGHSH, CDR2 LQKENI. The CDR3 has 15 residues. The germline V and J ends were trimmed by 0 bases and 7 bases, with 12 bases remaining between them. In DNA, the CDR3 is TGTGCCAGCTCACCACCGAACAGGGAGGGTGAAAAACTGTTTTTT. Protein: CASSPPNREGEKLFF. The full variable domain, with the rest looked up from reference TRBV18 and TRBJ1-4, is NAGVMQNPRHLVRRRGQEARLRCSPMKGHSHVYWYRQLPEEGLKFMVYLQKENIIDESGMPKERFSAEFPKEGPSILRIQQVVRGDSAAYFCASSPPNREGEKLFFGSGTQLSVL.

The CDR3 DNA follows: TGTGCCAGCAGGGGGGACAGTTATGGCTACACCTTC. Protein: CASRGDSYGYTF. The genes are TRBV2 and TRBJ1-2; 7 nucleotides agree with TRBD1. J gave up 5 bases and V 6 bases, and 3 bases lay outside the gene matches. Germline CDR1 is SNHLY and CDR2 is FYNNEI. This CDR3 spans 12 amino acids.

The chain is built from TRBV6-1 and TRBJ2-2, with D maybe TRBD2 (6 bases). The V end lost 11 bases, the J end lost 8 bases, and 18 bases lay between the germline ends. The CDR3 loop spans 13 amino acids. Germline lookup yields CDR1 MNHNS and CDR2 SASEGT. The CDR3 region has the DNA TGTGCCTCAAGGAGGGAGGTGGGAGGGGAGCTGTTTTTT. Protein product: CASRREVGGELFF.

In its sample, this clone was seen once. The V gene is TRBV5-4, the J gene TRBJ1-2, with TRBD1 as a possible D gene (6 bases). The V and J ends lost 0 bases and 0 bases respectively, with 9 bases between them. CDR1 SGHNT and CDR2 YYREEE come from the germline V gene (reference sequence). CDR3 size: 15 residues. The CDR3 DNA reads TGTGCCAGCAGCTTGGCACGGGACACTAACTATGGCTACACCTTC. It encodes CASSLARDTNYGYTF.

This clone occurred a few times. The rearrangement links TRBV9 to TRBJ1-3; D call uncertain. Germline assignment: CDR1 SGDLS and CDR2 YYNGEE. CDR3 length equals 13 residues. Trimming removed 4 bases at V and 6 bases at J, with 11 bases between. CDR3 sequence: CASSPRLQNTIYF. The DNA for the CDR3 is TGTGCCAGCAGCCCACGACTCCAAAACACCATATATTTT. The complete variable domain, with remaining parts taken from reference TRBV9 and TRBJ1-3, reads DSGVTQTPKHLITATGQRVTLRCSPRSGDLSVYWYQQSLDQGLQFLIQYYNGEERAKGNILERFSAQQFPDLHSELNLSSLELGDSALYFCASSPRLQNTIYFGEGSWLTVV.

The CDR3 nucleotides are TGTGCCAGCAGTTTATCTCCGGGCCCAGGAGGGCAGTTCTTC. Translating it yields CASSLSPGPGGQFF. The rearrangement uses TRBV27 and TRBJ2-1; D possibly corresponds to TRBD2 (5 bases). This CDR3 is built from 14 residues. The V and J ends lost 0 bases and 12 bases respectively, with 15 bases between them. Germline V gives CDR1 MNHEY, CDR2 SMNVEV (reference sequence).

The chain's CDR3 is CAIPLAGVDNTGELFF. DNA for the CDR3: TGTGCCATCCCCCTAGCGGGAGTGGATAACACCGGGGAGCTGTTTTTT. This chain uses TRBV11-3 with TRBJ2-2; 10 nucleotides agree with TRBD2. V lost 10 bases and J lost 2; bases outside the gene matches: 10. The CDR3 runs 16 residues. From germline, CDR1 is SGHNT and CDR2 YENEEA. The complete variable domain, with remaining parts taken from reference TRBV11-3 and TRBJ2-2, reads EAGVVQSPRYKIIEKKQPVAFWCNPISGHNTLYWYLQNLGQGPELLIRYENEEAVDDSQLPKDRFSAERLKGVDSTLKIQPAELGDSAVYLCAIPLAGVDNTGELFFGEGSRLTVL.

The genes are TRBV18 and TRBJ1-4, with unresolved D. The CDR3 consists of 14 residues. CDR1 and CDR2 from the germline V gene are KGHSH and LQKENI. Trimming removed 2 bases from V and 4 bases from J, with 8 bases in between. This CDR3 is CASSPTRGNEKLFF. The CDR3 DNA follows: TGTGCCAGCTCACCAACGCGTGGTAATGAAAAACTGTTTTTT.

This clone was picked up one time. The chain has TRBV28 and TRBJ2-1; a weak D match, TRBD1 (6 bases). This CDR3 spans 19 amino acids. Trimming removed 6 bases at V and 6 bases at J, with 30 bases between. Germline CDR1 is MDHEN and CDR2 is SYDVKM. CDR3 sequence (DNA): TGTGCCAGCAGACAGGGATCGGGTTTCAGGGAACGGACGGGCAATGAGCAGTTCTTC. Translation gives CASRQGSGFRERTGNEQFF.

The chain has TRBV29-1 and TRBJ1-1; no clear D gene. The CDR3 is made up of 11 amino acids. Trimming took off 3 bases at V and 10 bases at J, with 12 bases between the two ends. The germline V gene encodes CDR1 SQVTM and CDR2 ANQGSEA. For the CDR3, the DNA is TGCAGCGTTGAGGAGGGTTCCGGAGCTTTCTTT. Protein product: CSVEEGSGAFF.

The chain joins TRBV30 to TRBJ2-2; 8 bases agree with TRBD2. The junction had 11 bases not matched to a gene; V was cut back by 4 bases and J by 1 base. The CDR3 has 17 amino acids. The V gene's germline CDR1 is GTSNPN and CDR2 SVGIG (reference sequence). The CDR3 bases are TGTGCCTGGATGGGACTACCCGGGGGGGTGAACACCGGGGAGCTGTTTTTT. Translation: CAWMGLPGGVNTGELFF.

The chain's CDR3 is CASSLARTTSYEQYF. The DNA of the CDR3 is TGTGCCAGCAGCTTAGCGAGGACAACCTCCTACGAGCAGTACTTC. V and J are TRBV7-8 and TRBJ2-7, with D perhaps matching TRBD1 (5 bases). This CDR3 comprises 15 residues. Germline loops: CDR1 SGHVS, CDR2 FQNEAQ. V was cut by 0 bases and J by 0 bases, with 9 bases left in between.

CDR3 protein: CASSRTGEPGETQYF. CDR3 bases: TGTGCCAGTAGTAGAACAGGGGAACCGGGAGAGACCCAGTACTTC. This chain uses TRBV19 with TRBJ2-5, with 7 bases fitting TRBD1. V lost 4 bases to trimming and J lost 4 bases; unmatched junction nucleotides: 9. In germline, CDR1 is LNHDA, CDR2 SQIVND (reference sequence). The CDR3 totals 15 residues.

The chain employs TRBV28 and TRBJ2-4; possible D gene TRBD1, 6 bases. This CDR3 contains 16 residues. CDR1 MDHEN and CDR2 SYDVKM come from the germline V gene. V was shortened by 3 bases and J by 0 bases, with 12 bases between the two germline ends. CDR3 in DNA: TGTGCCAGCAGTTTCGGGACAAAACTAGCCAAAAACATTCAGTACTTC. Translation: CASSFGTKLAKNIQYF. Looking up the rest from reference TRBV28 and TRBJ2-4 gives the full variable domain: DVKVTQSSRYLVKRTGEKVFLECVQDMDHENMFWYRQDPGLGLRLIYFSYDVKMKEKGDIPEGYSVSREKKERFSLILESASTNQTSMYLCASSFGTKLAKNIQYFGAGTRLSVL.